Listed here are 30 T cell receptor beta chains from one sample, sequenced in a study of blood T cell repertoires in COVID-19. The assay was immunoSEQ multiplex PCR, and TCRdb's table has in-frame clones only and misses some. Found here are approximately 400,000 clones, roughly nine tenths of them singletons; the top ten hold roughly 0.86%. Sequencing was performed on PBMCs or T cells enriched from blood (not recorded which). These receptors originate from a woman between 40 and 55 years old who had been exposed to COVID-19.

This chain connects TRBV3-1 (or the pseudogene TRBV3-2) to TRBJ1-2, with TRBD1 as a possible D gene (5 bases). V was trimmed by 1 base and J by 4 bases, leaving 13 bases between them. Germline V lookup: CDR1 LGHDT, CDR2 YNNKEL (reference sequence). There are 15 residues in the CDR3. CDR3 protein: CASSQATGESYGYTF. Written as DNA, the CDR3 is TGTGCCAGCAGCCAAGCGACGGGGGAGAGCTATGGCTACACCTTC.

This clone has a single count. The chain combines TRBV29-1 with TRBJ1-2, with D possibly matching TRBD1 (6 bases). There are 12 residues in the CDR3. With 6 bases removed from V and 0 bases from J, the gap between germline ends came to 8 bases. Germline V gene lookup returns CDR1 SQVTM and CDR2 ANQGSEA. CDR3 nucleotide sequence: TGCAGCGTCAGGGGCACTAACTATGGCTACACCTTC. Its translation is CSVRGTNYGYTF.

The CDR3 nucleotides read TGTGCCAGCAGCTTAACCCCCTACTCTGGGGCCAACGTCCTGACTTTC. Its protein is CASSLTPYSGANVLTF. The rearrangement joins TRBV7-6 to TRBJ2-6; D gene ambiguous. V lost 2 bases, J lost 0 bases, and 8 bases lay in between. The CDR3 is 16 amino acids. Germline assignment: CDR1 SGHVS and CDR2 FNYEAQ.

The CDR3 coding sequence is TGTGCCTGGAGTCCATCCGGACTTAATTCACCCCTCCACTTT. Protein: CAWSPSGLNSPLHF. The chain couples TRBV30 to TRBJ1-6, with unresolved D. Germline CDR1 and CDR2: GTSNPN and SVGIG (reference sequence). CDR3 length equals 14 residues. The ends were cut back, 2 bases at V and 6 bases at J, with 11 bases in the middle.

This chain joins TRBV5-5 and TRBJ1-2; 10 bases match TRBD1. Germline V gives CDR1 SGHKS, CDR2 YYEKEE (reference sequence). V lost 2 bases, J lost 1 base, and 14 bases stayed unmatched. The CDR3 sequence is 19 residues long. For the CDR3, the DNA is TGTGCCAGCAGCTTTGCCGGGACAGGGGTTTCACCGTATAACTATGGCTACACCTTC. This translates into CASSFAGTGVSPYNYGYTF.

The chain joins TRBV2 to TRBJ2-7; TRBD2 aligns across 11 bases. Germline V gene sequence: CDR1 SNHLY, CDR2 FYNNEI. J lost 7 bases, V lost 3 bases, and 8 bases had no gene match. The CDR3 contains 15 residues. DNA of the CDR3: TGTGCCAGCAGTGACGTGGGACTAGCGGCCTCTGAGCAGTACTTC. Translating it yields CASSDVGLAASEQYF.

The V call is TRBV5-6, the J call TRBJ1-2; TRBD1 aligns across 7 bases. This CDR3 is 16 amino acids long. The V gene end was trimmed by 0 bases and the J gene end by 2 bases; junction bases not matched to a gene: 7. The germline CDR1 and CDR2 sequences are SGHDT and YYEEEE. CDR3 DNA: TGTGCCAGCAGCTTGGGGGTAGGGGGCTCGAACTATGGCTACACCTTC. Protein: CASSLGVGGSNYGYTF.

V gene TRBV5-6 combines with J gene TRBJ1-2; 8 positions agree with TRBD1. Germline V CDR1 and CDR2: SGHDT, YYEEEE. The CDR3 length is 14 residues. V shed 4 bases, J shed 8 bases, and the junction held 10 bases outside the gene matches. This CDR3 is CASSHTNRGKGYTF. In DNA form, the CDR3 reads TGTGCCAGCAGCCACACGAACAGGGGGAAAGGCTACACCTTC. Variable domain in full (rest from reference TRBV5-6 and TRBJ1-2): DAGVTQSPTHLIKTRGQQVTLRCSPKSGHDTVSWYQQALGQGPQFIFQYYEEEERQRGNFPDRFSGHQFPNYSSELNVNALLLGDSALYLCASSHTNRGKGYTFGSGTRLTVV.

This clone was seen a single time. The chain links TRBV27 to TRBJ2-7; 7 nucleotides agree with TRBD2. The CDR3 runs 15 residues. Losses at the gene ends were 0 bases for V and 2 bases for J; bases not matched to a gene: 4. Germline loops: CDR1 MNHEY, CDR2 SMNVEV (reference sequence). The CDR3 DNA is TGTGCCAGCAGTTTATCGGGCGGGAGCGCCTACGAGCAGTACTTC. Translated, it gives CASSLSGGSAYEQYF.

There are a few counts of this clone. The J gene is TRBJ2-7, the V gene TRBV9; D uncertain. V lost 0 bases to trimming and J lost 2 bases, with 9 bases between them. Germline V gene lookup returns CDR1 SGDLS and CDR2 YYNGEE. CDR3 length: 14 residues. The CDR3 bases are TGTGCCAGCAGCGTAGGCGGCAGACCCTACGAGCAGTACTTC. Amino acids: CASSVGGRPYEQYF.

Here the CDR3 DNA reads TGTGCCTGGGGAAAACAGGGCCCCTACGAGCAGTACTTC. As protein: CAWGKQGPYEQYF. J is TRBJ2-7 and V is TRBV30; tentatively, D is TRBD1 (6 bases). This CDR3 comprises 13 residues. Trimming took 5 bases from V and 2 from J, leaving 13 bases between them. Germline CDR1 is GTSNPN and CDR2 is SVGIG (reference sequence).

The chain joins TRBV15 to TRBJ1-2, with D possibly being TRBD1 (5 bases). V lost 3 bases to trimming and J lost 4 bases, with 12 bases between them. CDR1 is LNHNV and CDR2 is YYDKDF in the germline V gene (reference sequence). The CDR3 extends over 14 amino acids. The CDR3 nucleotides are TGTGCCACCAGCAGGGGGGGGGAAGGCTATGGCTACACCTTC. This codes for CATSRGGEGYGYTF.

This clone was picked up a small number of times. The chain has TRBV3-1 (or the pseudogene TRBV3-2) and TRBJ2-3, with 7 bases that match TRBD2. CDR3 length equals 16 residues. The germline V gene encodes CDR1 LGHDT and CDR2 YNNKEL (reference sequence). V dropped 8 bases and J dropped 6; count of bases not matched to a gene: 17. The DNA for the CDR3 is TGTGCCAGCTCAACGCCTAGCGGAACGTTGTTGGATACGCAGTATTTT. This codes for CASSTPSGTLLDTQYF.

This sequence joins TRBV3-1 (or the pseudogene TRBV3-2) and TRBJ2-2; 7 bases fit TRBD1. The CDR3 runs to 15 residues. CDR1 is LGHDT, CDR2 YNNKEL, per germline (reference sequence). Trimming removed 6 bases from V and 2 bases from J; junction bases left unmatched: 6. The CDR3 sequence is CASRRQGVNTGELFF. DNA for the CDR3: TGTGCCAGCAGGCGACAGGGCGTTAACACCGGGGAGCTGTTTTTT.

This clone was found many times. The chain has TRBV19 and TRBJ1-5, with D perhaps TRBD1 (6 bases). V lost 6 bases and J lost 2, with 23 bases in between. Germline-derived CDR1 and CDR2 are LNHDA and SQIVND (reference sequence). CDR3 length: 18 amino acids. The CDR3 nucleotides read TGTGCCAGTAGCGCACCACAGGGTTTGGCATGGGGCAATCAGCCCCAGCATTTT. Translating gives CASSAPQGLAWGNQPQHF.

V and J are TRBV4-1 and TRBJ1-5; 7 bases match TRBD1. This CDR3 region has 16 residues. V lost 8 bases, J lost 0 bases, and 10 bases stayed unmatched. The V gene's germline CDR1 is MGHRA and CDR2 YSYEKL. CDR3 sequence (DNA): TGCGCCAGCCTCTTTTCAGGGGGTAATAGCAATCAGCCCCAGCATTTT. It encodes CASLFSGGNSNQPQHF.

The chain recombines TRBV19 with TRBJ1-2; possibly TRBD1 for D (5 bases). Germline V gene data show CDR1 as LNHDA and CDR2 as SQIVND (reference sequence). The CDR3 spans 15 residues. Trimming cost V 5 bases and J 0 bases, with 13 bases left between them. CDR3 in DNA: TGTGCCAGTAGTCCATTCAGGGCAACTAACTATGGCTACACCTTC. Translated, it gives CASSPFRATNYGYTF.

Ten or more counts support this clone. The chain has TRBV29-1 and TRBJ2-3; D is possibly TRBD2 (11 bases). Germline V gene data show CDR1 as SQVTM and CDR2 as ANQGSEA. This CDR3 comprises 15 residues. Trimming stripped 6 bases from V and 4 bases from J, with 20 bases between. CDR3 DNA sequence: TGCAGCGTGGGACAGGGGACTAGCGGATCAGATACGCAGTATTTT. Residues: CSVGQGTSGSDTQYF.

DNA for the CDR3: TGCGCCAGCAGCCAAGACGCTTTTGGGCAGTCCTACAATGAGCAGTTCTTC. It encodes CASSQDAFGQSYNEQFF. The V gene is TRBV4-3, the J gene TRBJ2-1; D remains unclear. CDR3 length: 17 amino acids. V was pared by 0 bases and J by 1 base, with 13 bases between. The germline gives CDR1 LGHNA, CDR2 YSLEER.

This chain connects TRBV4-1 to TRBJ2-7, with TRBD1 matching over 9 bases. V shed 0 bases and J 5 bases; nucleotides not matched to a gene: 5. The CDR3 is 15 amino acids. The germline CDR1 and CDR2 sequences are MGHRA and YSYEKL. CDR3 in amino acids: CASSQDHRGLNEQYF. CDR3 sequence (DNA): TGCGCCAGCAGCCAAGACCACAGGGGGCTCAACGAGCAGTACTTC.

The rearrangement links TRBV7-9 to TRBJ1-4; 7 nucleotides agree with TRBD1. The CDR3 spans 15 residues. V trimming: 6 bases; J trimming: 1 base; junction bases outside the gene matches: 5. Germline CDR1 reads SEHNR; CDR2 reads FQNEAQ (reference sequence). CDR3 loop: CASSIRQGTNEKLFF. As DNA, the CDR3 is TGTGCCAGCAGTATTCGACAGGGAACTAATGAAAAACTGTTTTTT.

This rearrangement joins TRBV7-2 to TRBJ1-4; 8 bases line up with TRBD1. After removal of 5 bases from V and 5 bases from J, the junction contained 4 bases not matched to a gene. The CDR3 loop spans 14 amino acids. Germline assignment: CDR1 SGHTA and CDR2 FQGNSA. CDR3 DNA: TGTGCCAGCAGCGCGACAGGGGTAAATGAAAAACTGTTTTTT. This gives the protein CASSATGVNEKLFF.

V usage is TRBV30 and J usage is TRBJ1-6, with TRBD1 as a possible D gene (6 bases). Germline CDR1 GTSNPN, CDR2 SVGIG (reference sequence). V was trimmed by 0 bases and J by 7 bases, leaving 7 bases between them. The CDR3 totals 13 residues. The DNA of the CDR3 is TGTGCCTGGAGTGTAAGGGGGAATTCACCCCTCCACTTT. Its protein is CAWSVRGNSPLHF.

The chain recombines TRBV18 with TRBJ2-7; possibly TRBD2 for D (5 bases). The V gene's germline CDR1 is KGHSH and CDR2 LQKENI. The CDR3 runs 17 residues. The V end lost 5 bases, the J end lost 0 bases, and 20 bases lay between the germline ends. CDR3 bases: TGTGCCAGCTCAAACACTCTACGGGGTCCTAGCTCCTACGAGCAGTACTTC. Protein sequence: CASSNTLRGPSSYEQYF.

The rearrangement uses TRBV5-6 and TRBJ2-1; TRBD2 matches 10 bases. This CDR3 has 17 residues. J gave up 5 bases and V 2 bases, and 10 bases lay outside the gene matches. CDR1 SGHDT and CDR2 YYEEEE come from the germline V gene. This CDR3 reads CASSFRGGTSGDNEQFF. DNA for the CDR3: TGTGCCAGCAGCTTTCGCGGGGGTACTAGCGGGGACAATGAGCAGTTCTTC.

The V call is TRBV7-2, the J call TRBJ1-1, with 7 bases identical to TRBD1. The germline V gene encodes CDR1 SGHTA and CDR2 FQGNSA. Germline trimming cut 2 bases from V and 3 bases from J; bases unmatched to any gene: 6. The CDR3 extends over 15 amino acids. The CDR3 sequence: CASSLRWDRDTEAFF. In DNA form, the CDR3 reads TGTGCCAGCAGCTTAAGGTGGGACAGAGACACTGAAGCTTTCTTT.

The chain employs TRBV7-3 and TRBJ1-2; D perhaps matches TRBD1 (6 bases). Trimming stripped 3 bases from V and 8 bases from J, with 13 bases between. This CDR3 is built from 13 residues. Germline-derived CDR1 and CDR2 are SGHTA and FQGTGA. CDR3 protein: CASSFSGEYGYTF. The DNA for the CDR3 is TGTGCCAGCAGCTTTTCAGGGGAGTACGGCTACACCTTC.

This clone was seen once. The rearrangement links TRBV4-1 to TRBJ1-1; D not resolved. The CDR3 runs 12 residues. Germline loops: CDR1 MGHRA, CDR2 YSYEKL. The V end lost 4 bases, the J end lost 6 bases, and 9 bases lay between the germline ends. CDR3 sequence reads: CASSPFGAEAFF. The CDR3 nucleotides read TGCGCCAGCAGCCCCTTCGGGGCTGAAGCTTTCTTT.

The chain joins TRBV19 to TRBJ1-1; no clear D. The V end was cut by 3 bases, the J end by 1 base, with 12 bases between. The CDR3 is made up of 15 amino acids. Germline V gene lookup returns CDR1 LNHDA and CDR2 SQIVND (reference sequence). The CDR3 spells CASSISPGTNTEAFF. The CDR3 coding sequence is TGTGCCAGTAGTATTAGTCCGGGAACGAACACTGAAGCTTTCTTT.

This clone was recorded a few times. The V gene is TRBV15, the J gene TRBJ1-5, with 9 bases lining up with TRBD1. The length of the CDR3 is 16 residues. CDR1 is LNHNV, CDR2 YYDKDF, per germline (reference sequence). V dropped 2 bases and J dropped 2; count of bases not matched to a gene: 4. The CDR3 bases are TGTGCCACCAGCAGATACCGGGACAGGGGCAATCAGCCCCAGCATTTT. This gives the protein CATSRYRDRGNQPQHF. Combining the CDR3 with reference TRBV15 and TRBJ1-5 gives the whole variable domain DAMVIQNPRYQVTQFGKPVTLSCSQTLNHNVMYWYQQKSSQAPKLLFHYYDKDFNNEADTPDNFQSRRPNTSFCFLDIRSPGLGDTAMYLCATSRYRDRGNQPQHFGDGTRLSIL.